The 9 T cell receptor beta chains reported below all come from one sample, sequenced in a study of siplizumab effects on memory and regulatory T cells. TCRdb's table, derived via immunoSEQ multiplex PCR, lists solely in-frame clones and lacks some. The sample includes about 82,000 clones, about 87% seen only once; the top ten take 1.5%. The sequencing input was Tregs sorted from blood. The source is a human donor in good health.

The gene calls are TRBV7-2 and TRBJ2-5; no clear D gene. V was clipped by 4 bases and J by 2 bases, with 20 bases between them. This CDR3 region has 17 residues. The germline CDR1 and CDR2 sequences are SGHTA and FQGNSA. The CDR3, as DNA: TGTGCCAGCAGCTCTTTGGGTGTACCCGGCGAACAAGAGACCCAGTACTTC. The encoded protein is CASSSLGVPGEQETQYF. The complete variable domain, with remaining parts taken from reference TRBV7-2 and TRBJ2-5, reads GAGVSQSPSNKVTEKGKDVELRCDPISGHTALYWYRQSLGQGLEFLIYFQGNSAPDKSGLPSDRFSAERTGGSVSTLTIQRTQQEDSAVYLCASSSLGVPGEQETQYFGPGTRLLVL.

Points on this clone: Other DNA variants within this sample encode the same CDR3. Written as DNA, the CDR3 is TGTGCCAGCAGCGTCGACACTAACACTGAAGCTTTCTTT. Translated, it gives CASSVDTNTEAFF. The V gene is TRBV9, the J gene TRBJ1-1, with D uncertain. The CDR3 extends over 13 amino acids. V was pared by 2 bases and J by 2 bases, with 7 bases between. Per the germline V gene, CDR1 is SGDLS and CDR2 is YYNGEE.

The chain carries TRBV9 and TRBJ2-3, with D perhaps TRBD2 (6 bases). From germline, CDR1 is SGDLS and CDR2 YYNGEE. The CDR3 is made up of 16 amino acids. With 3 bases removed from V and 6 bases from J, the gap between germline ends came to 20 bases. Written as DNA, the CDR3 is TGTGCCAGCAGCGACCAACCCGGGACTGACCCCGATACGCAGTATTTT. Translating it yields CASSDQPGTDPDTQYF. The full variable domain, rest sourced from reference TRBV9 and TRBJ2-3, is DSGVTQTPKHLITATGQRVTLRCSPRSGDLSVYWYQQSLDQGLQFLIQYYNGEERAKGNILERFSAQQFPDLHSELNLSSLELGDSALYFCASSDQPGTDPDTQYFGPGTRLTVL.

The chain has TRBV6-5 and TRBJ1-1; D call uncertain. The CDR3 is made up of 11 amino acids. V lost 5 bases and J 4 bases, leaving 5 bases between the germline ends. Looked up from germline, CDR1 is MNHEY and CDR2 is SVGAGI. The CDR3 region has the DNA TGTGCCAGCAGTGGAACCACTGAAGCTTTCTTT. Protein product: CASSGTTEAFF.

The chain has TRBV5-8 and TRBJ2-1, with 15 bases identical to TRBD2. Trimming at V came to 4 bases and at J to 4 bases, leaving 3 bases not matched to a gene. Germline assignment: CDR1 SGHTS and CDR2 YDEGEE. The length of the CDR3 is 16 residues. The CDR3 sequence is CASSRGLAGGYNEQFF. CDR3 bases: TGTGCCAGCAGCAGAGGACTAGCGGGGGGGTACAATGAGCAGTTCTTC.

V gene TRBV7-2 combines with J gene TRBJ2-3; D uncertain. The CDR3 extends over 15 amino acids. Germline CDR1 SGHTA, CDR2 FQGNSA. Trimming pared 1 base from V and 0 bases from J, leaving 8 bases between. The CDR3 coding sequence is TGTGCCAGCAGCTTAGTAGGGAAGAGCACAGATACGCAGTATTTT. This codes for CASSLVGKSTDTQYF.

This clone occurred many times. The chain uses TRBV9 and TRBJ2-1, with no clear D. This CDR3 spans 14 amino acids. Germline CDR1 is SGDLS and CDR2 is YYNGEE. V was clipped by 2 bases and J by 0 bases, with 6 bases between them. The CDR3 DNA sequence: TGTGCCAGCAGCGTTGGAAGCTCCTACAATGAGCAGTTCTTC. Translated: CASSVGSSYNEQFF.

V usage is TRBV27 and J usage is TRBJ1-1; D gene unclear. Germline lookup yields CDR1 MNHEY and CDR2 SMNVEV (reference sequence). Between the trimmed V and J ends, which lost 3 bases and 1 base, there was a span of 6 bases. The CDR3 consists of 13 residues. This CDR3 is CASSFGQNTEAFF. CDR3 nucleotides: TGTGCCAGCAGTTTCGGTCAGAACACTGAAGCTTTCTTT.

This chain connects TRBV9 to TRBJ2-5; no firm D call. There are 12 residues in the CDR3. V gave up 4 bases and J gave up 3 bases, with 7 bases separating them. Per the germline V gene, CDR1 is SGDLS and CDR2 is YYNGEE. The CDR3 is CASSPHEETQYF. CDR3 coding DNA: TGTGCCAGCAGCCCCCACGAAGAGACCCAGTACTTC.